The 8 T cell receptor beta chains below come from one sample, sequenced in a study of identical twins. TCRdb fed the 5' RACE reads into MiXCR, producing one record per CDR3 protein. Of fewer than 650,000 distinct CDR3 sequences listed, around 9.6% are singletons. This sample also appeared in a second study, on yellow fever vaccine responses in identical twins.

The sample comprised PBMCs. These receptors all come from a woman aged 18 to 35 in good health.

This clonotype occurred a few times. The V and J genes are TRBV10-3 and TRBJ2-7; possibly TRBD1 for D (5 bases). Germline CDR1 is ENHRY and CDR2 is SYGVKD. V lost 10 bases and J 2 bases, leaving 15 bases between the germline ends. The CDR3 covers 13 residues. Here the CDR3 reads CATQSPGPYEQYF. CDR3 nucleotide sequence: TGTGCCACCCAATCCCCAGGGCCCTACGAGCAGTACTTC.

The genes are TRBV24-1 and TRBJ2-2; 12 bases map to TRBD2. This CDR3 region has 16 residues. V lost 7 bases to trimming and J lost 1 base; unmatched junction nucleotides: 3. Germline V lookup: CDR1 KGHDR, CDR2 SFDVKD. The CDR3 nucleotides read TGTGCCACCAGACAGACTAGCGGGAGGAACACCGGGGAGCTGTTTTTT. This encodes CATRQTSGRNTGELFF.

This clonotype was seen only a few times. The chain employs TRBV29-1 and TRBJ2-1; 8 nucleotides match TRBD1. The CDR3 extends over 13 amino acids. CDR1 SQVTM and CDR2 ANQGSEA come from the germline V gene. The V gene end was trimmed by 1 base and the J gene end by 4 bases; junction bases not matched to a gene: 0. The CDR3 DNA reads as TGCAGCGTTGAAGGGACAGGGTACAATGAGCAGTTCTTC. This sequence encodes CSVEGTGYNEQFF.

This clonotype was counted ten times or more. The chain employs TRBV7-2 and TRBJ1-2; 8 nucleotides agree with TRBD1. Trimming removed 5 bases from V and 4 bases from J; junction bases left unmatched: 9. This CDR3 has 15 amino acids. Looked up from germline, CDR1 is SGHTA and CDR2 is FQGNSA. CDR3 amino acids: CASSRGQGLGYGYTF. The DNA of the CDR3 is TGTGCCAGCAGCCGAGGACAGGGCCTAGGCTATGGCTACACCTTC.

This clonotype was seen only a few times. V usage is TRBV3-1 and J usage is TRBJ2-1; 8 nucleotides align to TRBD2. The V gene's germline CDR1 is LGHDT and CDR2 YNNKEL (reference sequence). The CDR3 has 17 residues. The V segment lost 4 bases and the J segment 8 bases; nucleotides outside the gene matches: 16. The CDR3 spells CASSPTPTSERADEQFF. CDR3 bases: TGTGCCAGCAGCCCTACTCCGACTAGCGAGAGGGCGGATGAGCAGTTCTTC.

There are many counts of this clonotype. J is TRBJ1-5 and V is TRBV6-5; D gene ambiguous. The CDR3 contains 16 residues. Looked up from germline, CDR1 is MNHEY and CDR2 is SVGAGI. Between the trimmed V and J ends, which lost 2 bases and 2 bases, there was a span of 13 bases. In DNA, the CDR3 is TGTGCCAGCAGTTACGGTCGACACCGGGGCAATCAGCCCCAGCATTTT. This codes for CASSYGRHRGNQPQHF.

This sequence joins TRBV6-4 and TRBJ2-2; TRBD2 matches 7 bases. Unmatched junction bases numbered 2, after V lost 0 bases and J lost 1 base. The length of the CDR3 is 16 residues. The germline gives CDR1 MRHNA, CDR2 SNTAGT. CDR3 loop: CASSDSASGNTGELFF. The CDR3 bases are TGTGCCAGCAGTGACTCGGCTAGCGGGAACACCGGGGAGCTGTTTTTT.

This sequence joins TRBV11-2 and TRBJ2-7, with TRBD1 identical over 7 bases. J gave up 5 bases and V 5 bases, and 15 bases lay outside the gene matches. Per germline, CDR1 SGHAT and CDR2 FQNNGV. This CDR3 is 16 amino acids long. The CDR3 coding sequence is TGTGCCAGCAGCCCCTTTCAAGGGGGCCAATTGGACGAGCAGTACTTC. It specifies CASSPFQGGQLDEQYF.